This entry features one T cell receptor beta chain sequence. What it recognizes is unknown. The data originate from a study of CD8+CD57+ T cells in acquired aplastic anemia. Study background: Healthy donors gave approximately 9.8 million reads on average for CD4+ cells. Study results and caveats: Shared by patients and controls, 25 to 35 CD8+ CDR3s were abundant in patients.

Genomic DNA, serving as template, underwent TCR beta VDJ and CDR3 profiling. TCRdb redid the calling of the reads with MiXCR, one entry per CDR3 protein. The sample lists fewer than 200,000 distinct CDR3 sequences, 55% to 70% seen once, with roughly 44% in the top ten. CDR1 and CDR2 from the germline V gene are LNHDA and SQIVND (reference sequence). Trimming cost V 7 bases and J 0 bases, with 12 bases left between them. The CDR3 is 14 residues long. Sequences were obtained from sorted CD4+, CD8+, or CD8+CD57+ T cells (not recorded which) from PBMCs. The clonotype originates from a human donor in good health. The chain employs TRBV19 and TRBJ1-1; possibly TRBD1 for D (6 bases). CDR3 nucleotides: TGTGCCAGTATTAGGGGGGGAATGAACACTGAAGCTTTCTTT. Protein sequence: CASIRGGMNTEAFF.